Shown below are 26 T cell receptor beta chains from a single sample sequenced in a study of long-term antiretroviral therapy in people with HIV. Run at survey level, the immunoSEQ assay was version v3.0. Method: immunoSEQ multiplex PCR; TCRdb's copy keeps in-frame clones and lacks some. This sample has roughly 20,000 clones, with 88% found just once. This specimen was unsorted PBMCs, taken 2.3 years after starting antiretroviral therapy. These receptors came from a man in his sixties with HIV.

V and J are TRBV6-5 and TRBJ1-5, with TRBD1 matching over 7 bases. This CDR3 comprises 15 residues. V shed 4 bases, J shed 1 base, and the junction held 4 bases outside the gene matches. CDR1 is MNHEY, CDR2 SVGAGI, per germline. The DNA for the CDR3 is TGTGCCAGCAGTTCGACAGGGATAAGCAATCAGCCCCAGCATTTT. Its translation: CASSSTGISNQPQHF.

In this sample, this clone turned up a few times. This chain connects TRBV7-9 to TRBJ1-3; no clear D. Germline V lookup: CDR1 SEHNR, CDR2 FQNEAQ (reference sequence). Trimming pared 1 base from V and 0 bases from J, leaving 7 bases between. CDR3 length: 15 residues. The CDR3 DNA is TGTGCCAGCAGCTTAGTCGGATCCTCTGGAAACACCATATATTTT. Its translation is CASSLVGSSGNTIYF.

This chain joins TRBV27 and TRBJ2-7, with 8 bases aligning to TRBD1. The CDR3 has 15 residues. The V gene's germline CDR1 is MNHEY and CDR2 SMNVEV (reference sequence). Germline trimming cut 7 bases from V and 2 bases from J; bases unmatched to any gene: 10. The CDR3 nucleotides read TGTGCCAGCACGGAGGACAGGGCAGACCCCTACGAGCAGTACTTC. Translation: CASTEDRADPYEQYF.

The J gene is TRBJ2-7, the V gene TRBV28; no clear D. CDR1 and CDR2 from the germline V gene are MDHEN and SYDVKM. The CDR3 runs to 14 residues. V lost 6 bases to trimming and J lost 3 bases, with 15 bases between them. The CDR3 DNA follows: TGTGCCAGCAGCCCCCCGGGTCCCAACTACGAGCAGTACTTC. Translated: CASSPPGPNYEQYF.

The rearrangement links TRBV2 to TRBJ1-2; D perhaps matches TRBD1 (6 bases). Trimming cost V 6 bases and J 2 bases, with 13 bases left between them. The CDR3 contains 14 residues. CDR1 and CDR2 from the germline V gene are SNHLY and FYNNEI. CDR3 DNA sequence: TGTGCCAGCAGACACAGGGAAATCAACTATGGCTACACCTTC. It yields the protein CASRHREINYGYTF.

The chain uses TRBV7-3 and TRBJ2-5; 12 bases are a match to TRBD2. The CDR3 sequence is 17 residues long. Trimming removed 2 bases from V and 0 bases from J; junction bases left unmatched: 4. Germline values: CDR1 SGHTA, CDR2 FQGTGA. The CDR3 protein is CASSLGRLAGDQETQYF. In DNA form, the CDR3 reads TGTGCCAGCAGCTTAGGTCGACTAGCGGGGGACCAAGAGACCCAGTACTTC.

V gene TRBV6-5 combines with J gene TRBJ2-5; 8 nucleotides line up with TRBD1. V was clipped by 8 bases and J by 4 bases; unmatched bases: 9. CDR1 and CDR2 from the germline V gene are MNHEY and SVGAGI. The CDR3 runs 14 residues. DNA of the CDR3: TGTGCCAGCCTAGACAGGGGCCGGCGAGAGACCCAGTACTTC. This codes for CASLDRGRRETQYF.

This sequence joins TRBV6-5 and TRBJ2-3; 7 bases align to TRBD1. CDR1 is MNHEY and CDR2 is SVGAGI in the germline V gene. Trimming at V came to 4 bases and at J to 5 bases, leaving 3 bases not matched to a gene. The CDR3 is made up of 13 amino acids. This chain's CDR3 is CASSSRQGDTQYF. The CDR3 DNA follows: TGTGCCAGCAGTTCTAGACAGGGAGATACGCAGTATTTT.

This chain uses TRBV5-4 with TRBJ2-1, with D unclear. Germline CDR1 and CDR2: SGHNT and YYREEE (reference sequence). The CDR3 is 14 residues long. The germline V and J ends were trimmed by 4 bases and 2 bases, with 10 bases remaining between them. The CDR3 spells CASSRSPAYNEQFF. The CDR3 DNA reads TGTGCCAGCAGCCGTAGCCCCGCCTACAATGAGCAGTTCTTC.

This clone appeared once. This chain uses TRBV19 with TRBJ1-5; 9 nucleotides match TRBD1. Trimming cost V 5 bases and J 5 bases; bases outside gene matches: 7. Germline values: CDR1 LNHDA, CDR2 SQIVND (reference sequence). The CDR3 runs 15 residues. The CDR3 DNA reads as TGTGCCAGTAGTCCGACAGGGGGAAGGGATCAGCCCCAGCATTTT. Residues: CASSPTGGRDQPQHF.

CDR3 protein: CASSQRVGAGQETQYF. CDR3 nucleotide sequence: TGCGCCAGCAGCCAAAGGGTGGGGGCGGGACAAGAGACCCAGTACTTC. The chain is built from TRBV5-1 and TRBJ2-5; perhaps D is TRBD1 or TRBD2 (6 bases each). Looked up from germline, CDR1 is SGHRS and CDR2 is YFSETQ. Trimming took 4 bases from V and 2 from J, leaving 18 bases between them. The CDR3 covers 16 residues.

This chain connects TRBV6-5 to TRBJ1-2; tentative D call: TRBD1 (6 bases). The V end lost 0 bases, the J end lost 4 bases, and 15 bases lay between the germline ends. This CDR3 region has 16 residues. The germline V gene has CDR1 MNHEY and CDR2 SVGAGI. The CDR3 DNA reads as TGTGCCAGCAGTTACTCGCAAACAGGGTCATTCTATGGCTACACCTTC. It codes for CASSYSQTGSFYGYTF.

This chain links TRBV19 with TRBJ2-5; 8 nucleotides align to TRBD1. Germline V gene sequence: CDR1 LNHDA, CDR2 SQIVND (reference sequence). The CDR3 consists of 17 residues. J lost 10 bases, V lost 4 bases, and 20 bases had no gene match. In nucleotides, the CDR3 is TGTGCCAGTAGTACATCCGGGGACAGGAGCCCCTACGGAGACCAGTACTTC. It specifies CASSTSGDRSPYGDQYF.

This clone was observed a single time. CDR3 residues: CAIRYRDREGEQFF. The DNA of the CDR3 is TGTGCCATCAGGTACCGGGACAGGGAGGGTGAGCAGTTCTTC. This chain connects TRBV10-3 to TRBJ2-1; 9 nucleotides match TRBD1. The junction had 9 bases not matched to a gene; V was cut back by 6 bases and J by 9 bases. Per germline, CDR1 ENHRY and CDR2 SYGVKD. There are 14 residues in the CDR3.

The chain is built from TRBV5-1 and TRBJ2-5, with D perhaps TRBD1 (6 bases). The germline V gene has CDR1 SGHRS and CDR2 YFSETQ. Trimming took off 0 bases at V and 2 bases at J, with 8 bases between the two ends. This CDR3 has 14 amino acids. As DNA, the CDR3 is TGCGCCAGCAGCTTGGGGCAGGGGCAAGAGACCCAGTACTTC. Residues: CASSLGQGQETQYF. The variable domain in full, with the rest retrieved from reference TRBV5-1 and TRBJ2-5, is KAGVTQTPRYLIKTRGQQVTLSCSPISGHRSVSWYQQTPGQGLQFLFEYFSETQRNKGNFPGRFSGRQFSNSRSEMNVSTLELGDSALYLCASSLGQGQETQYFGPGTRLLVL.

This chain links TRBV28 with TRBJ1-5; possible D gene TRBD1, 6 bases. The CDR3 consists of 15 residues. CDR1 and CDR2 from the germline V gene are MDHEN and SYDVKM. Trimming pared 11 bases from V and 3 bases from J, leaving 20 bases between. This chain's CDR3 is CASNEGGLDNQPQHF. Here the CDR3 DNA reads TGTGCCTCTAACGAGGGGGGGCTGGACAATCAGCCCCAGCATTTT.

This clone was seen just once. The chain joins TRBV11-3 to TRBJ2-2; TRBD1 matches 9 bases. Germline V gene lookup returns CDR1 SGHNT and CDR2 YENEEA. The CDR3 totals 14 residues. The junction had 1 base not matched to a gene; V was cut back by 5 bases and J by 3 bases. In DNA, the CDR3 is TGTGCCAGCAGCGGACAGGGGTACACCGGGGAGCTGTTTTTT. Translating it yields CASSGQGYTGELFF.

This chain uses TRBV5-1 with TRBJ1-1, with D possibly being TRBD1 (6 bases). Germline V gene sequence: CDR1 SGHRS, CDR2 YFSETQ. The CDR3 runs to 13 residues. With 0 bases removed from V and 8 bases from J, the gap between germline ends came to 11 bases. The CDR3: CASSLDRAGEAFF. CDR3 coding DNA: TGCGCCAGCAGCTTGGACAGGGCGGGCGAAGCTTTCTTT.

The CDR3 here is CASSIRDRTGELFF. The CDR3 nucleotides are TGTGCCAGCAGCATCCGGGACAGGACCGGGGAGCTGTTTTTT. The V gene is TRBV5-4, the J gene TRBJ2-2, with TRBD1 matching over 8 bases. The V gene end was trimmed by 4 bases and the J gene end by 5 bases; junction bases not matched to a gene: 4. There are 14 residues in the CDR3. CDR1 is SGHNT and CDR2 is YYREEE in the germline V gene (reference sequence).

V gene TRBV29-1 combines with J gene TRBJ1-1; the D gene is possibly TRBD1 (5 bases). The V and J ends lost 6 bases and 3 bases respectively, with 17 bases between them. CDR3 size: 14 residues. Germline-derived CDR1 and CDR2 are SQVTM and ANQGSEA. This CDR3 is CSVDNLLEDTEAFF. The CDR3 bases are TGCAGCGTGGACAACCTTTTAGAAGACACTGAAGCTTTCTTT.

A few counts support this clone. The genes are TRBV9 and TRBJ2-2; 7 nucleotides align to TRBD1. The CDR3 contains 15 residues. Germline V gene data show CDR1 as SGDLS and CDR2 as YYNGEE. V was clipped by 0 bases and J by 6 bases; unmatched bases: 5. The CDR3 sequence is CASSVGQGEAGELFF. In DNA, the CDR3 is TGTGCCAGCAGCGTAGGACAGGGAGAGGCCGGGGAGCTGTTTTTT.

In its sample, this clone was seen once. This chain links TRBV19 with TRBJ2-1; D uncertain. The germline gives CDR1 LNHDA, CDR2 SQIVND (reference sequence). CDR3 size: 14 residues. The V end lost 10 bases, the J end lost 2 bases, and 15 bases lay between the germline ends. CDR3 sequence: CATATRVTYNEQFF. The CDR3 bases are TGTGCCACCGCGACACGGGTGACCTACAATGAGCAGTTCTTC.

The chain joins TRBV2 to TRBJ1-1, with D possibly matching TRBD1 (6 bases). CDR1 is SNHLY, CDR2 FYNNEI, per germline. V was clipped by 4 bases and J by 0 bases, with 15 bases between them. This CDR3 contains 16 residues. CDR3 in amino acids: CASSARRGGVNTEAFF. The CDR3, as DNA: TGTGCCAGCAGTGCCCGTAGGGGGGGGGTGAACACTGAAGCTTTCTTT.

The V gene is TRBV28, the J gene TRBJ1-1, with D possibly matching TRBD1 (5 bases). This CDR3 has 15 residues. Per the germline V gene, CDR1 is MDHEN and CDR2 is SYDVKM. Between the trimmed V and J ends, which lost 2 bases and 1 base, there was a span of 11 bases. Written as DNA, the CDR3 is TGTGCCAGCAGTTTAGGGGGGACGGGGAACACTGAAGCTTTCTTT. Residues: CASSLGGTGNTEAFF.

The chain uses TRBV27 and TRBJ1-2; a weak D match, TRBD1 (6 bases). This CDR3 is built from 15 residues. CDR1 and CDR2 (germline): MNHEY, SMNVEV (reference sequence). The V gene lost 0 bases and the J gene lost 0 bases, with 8 bases spanning the gap. This CDR3 is CASSLSAGANYGYTF. The CDR3 nucleotides are TGTGCCAGCAGTTTATCAGCAGGGGCTAACTATGGCTACACCTTC.

The chain is built from TRBV5-6 and TRBJ2-6; D gene unclear. The germline CDR1 and CDR2 sequences are SGHDT and YYEEEE. Trimming cost V 3 bases and J 0 bases, with 13 bases left between them. CDR3 length equals 17 residues. The CDR3 nucleotides are TGTGCCAGCAGCTGGACGCAGACAAGCTCTGGGGCCAACGTCCTGACTTTC. Protein sequence: CASSWTQTSSGANVLTF.